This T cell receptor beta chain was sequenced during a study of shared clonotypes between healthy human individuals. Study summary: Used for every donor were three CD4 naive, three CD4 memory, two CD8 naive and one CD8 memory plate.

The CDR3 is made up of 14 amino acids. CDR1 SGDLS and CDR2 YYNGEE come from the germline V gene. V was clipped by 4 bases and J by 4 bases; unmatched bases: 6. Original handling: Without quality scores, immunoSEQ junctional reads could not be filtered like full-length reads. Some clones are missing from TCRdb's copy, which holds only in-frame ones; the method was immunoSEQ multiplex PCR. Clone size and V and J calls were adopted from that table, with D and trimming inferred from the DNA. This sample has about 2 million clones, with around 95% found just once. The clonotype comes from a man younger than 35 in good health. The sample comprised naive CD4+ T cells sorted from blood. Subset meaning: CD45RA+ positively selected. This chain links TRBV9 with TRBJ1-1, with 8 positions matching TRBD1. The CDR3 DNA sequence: TGTGCCAGCAGCCTCGACAGGGGCCTCACTGAAGCTTTCTTT. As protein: CASSLDRGLTEAFF.